The 15 T cell receptor beta chains in this list originate from one sample, sequenced in a study of tumor-infiltrating lymphocytes in primary liver carcinoma. The source of the blood RNA was unsorted whole blood, and germline DNA was extracted as well. The input was around 530 ng total RNA; TCR beta cDNA was made from it with a constant-region primer. TCR beta libraries came from three nested multiplex PCR rounds using slightly modified ARM-PCR. Two initial PCR rounds of 10 to 11 cycles each paired TRBV1-TRBV30 forward primers with a C-beta reverse primer. TCRdb analysed the multiplex PCR reads with MiXCR anew, one entry per CDR3 protein. The sample consists of approximately 330,000 distinct CDR3 sequences, less than 75% of them appearing once. The sample was peripheral blood. Receptors were obtained from a man aged 40-49 years with primary liver carcinoma and hepatitis B virus infection.

This clonotype came up many times. V and J are TRBV30 and TRBJ2-3; D is ambiguous. Germline-derived CDR1 and CDR2 are GTSNPN and SVGIG (reference sequence). V was pared by 7 bases and J by 7 bases, with 9 bases between. The CDR3 spans 10 residues. CDR3 sequence: CALQAYTQYF. CDR3 DNA: TGTGCCTTACAAGCCTATACGCAGTATTTT.

For the CDR3, the DNA is TGTGCCTGGGACCGGGAAGGCACTGAGGTTTTCTTT. Its protein is CAWDREGTEVFF. The chain recombines TRBV30 with TRBJ1-1, with unresolved D. V dropped 5 bases and J dropped 13 bases, with 20 bases sitting between them. This CDR3 contains 12 residues. Per the germline V gene, CDR1 is GTSNPN and CDR2 is SVGIG (reference sequence).

This clonotype occurred many times. The J gene is TRBJ2-7, the V gene TRBV4-1; D uncertain. From germline, CDR1 is MGHRA and CDR2 YSYEKL. The CDR3 contains 15 residues. Trimming pared 0 bases from V and 0 bases from J, leaving 9 bases between. The CDR3 here is CASSQDEVYSYEQYF. CDR3 DNA sequence: TGCGCCAGCAGCCAAGACGAGGTCTACTCCTACGAGCAGTACTTC.

In regard to this clonotype: At one of its ends the junction is not consistent with the germline gene, which may arise from a read error. J is TRBJ2-3 and V is TRBV12-3 or TRBV12-4; unclear D gene. The CDR3 length is 15 residues. CDR3 sequence (DNA): TGTGCCAGCAGTTTTGGACGGCCGAGCACAGATACGCGGTATTTT. Amino acid sequence: CASSFGRPSTDTRYF.

With regard to this clonotype: Lacking the conserved final phenylalanine or tryptophan, this CDR3 likely reflects a read error. The chain joins TRBV4-1 to TRBJ2-5; D might be TRBD2 (6 bases). This CDR3 comprises 15 residues. Per germline, CDR1 MGHRA and CDR2 YSYEKL. This chain's CDR3 is CASSPEDGGSGTQYL. CDR3 nucleotides: TGTGCCAGTAGCCCAGAGGACGGGGGTAGCGGGACCCAGTACCTC.

As to this clonotype: A junction end diverges from the germline sequence, so it may reflect a read error. V gene TRBV29-1 combines with J gene TRBJ2-5; the match to TRBD1 covers 12 bases. This CDR3 comprises 17 residues. Germline assignment: CDR1 SQVTM and CDR2 ANQGSEA. The CDR3 reads CSPRGGQGAVPGETQDF. The CDR3 DNA sequence: TGCAGCCCCCGGGGGGGACAGGGGGCTGTCCCGGGAGAGACCCAGGACTTC.

The genes are TRBV6-2 or TRBV6-3 and TRBJ2-2; no definite D call. This CDR3 spans 17 amino acids. Germline CDR1 MNHEY, CDR2 SVGEGT. V was clipped by 5 bases and J by 3 bases, with 19 bases between them. The CDR3 nucleotides are TGTGCCAGCAGTAAAGGACCATCCCTATCATACACCGGGGAGCTGTTTTTT. It specifies CASSKGPSLSYTGELFF.

This clonotype was seen only once. V is TRBV6-2 or TRBV6-3 and J is TRBJ1-5; the match to TRBD1 covers 10 bases. This CDR3 contains 15 residues. V was pared by 9 bases and J by 7 bases, with 12 bases of the junction left unmatched. Germline values: CDR1 MNHEY, CDR2 SVGEGT. The CDR3: CARRGDRGLMQPQHF. DNA of the CDR3: TGTGCCAGAAGAGGGGACAGGGGATTGATGCAGCCCCAGCATTTT.

The chain uses TRBV28 and TRBJ2-7; tentatively, D is TRBD1 (6 bases). V was clipped by 5 bases and J by 2 bases, with 16 bases between them. The CDR3 loop spans 15 amino acids. CDR1 is MDHEN, CDR2 SYDVKM, per germline. The CDR3 here is CASSIGYRETYEQYF. The DNA of the CDR3 is TGTGCCAGCAGTATAGGATACAGGGAAACCTACGAGCAGTACTTC.

As concerns this clonotype: The junction departs from germline at one end; a sequencing error may be responsible. The V call is TRBV11-2, the J call TRBJ2-7; the match to TRBD1 covers 9 bases. Germline V gene lookup returns CDR1 SGHAT and CDR2 FQNNGV. The CDR3 runs to 17 residues. The CDR3 DNA is TGTGCCAACAGCTCCGAAAGGGGGGGACAGGGCTATAGCGAGCAGTACTTC. Protein sequence: CANSSERGGQGYSEQYF.

Concerning this clonotype: One junction end does not reproduce the germline sequence, and a read error may be involved. V usage is TRBV12-3 or TRBV12-4 and J usage is TRBJ1-5, with a tentative D call TRBD1 (6 bases). CDR3 length: 14 amino acids. Here the CDR3 reads CASSLNREEQPLHF. Written as DNA, the CDR3 is TGTGCCAGCAGTTTAAACAGGGAGGAACAGCCCCTGCATTTT.

This sequence joins TRBV6-6 and TRBJ2-6, with D possibly matching TRBD2 (5 bases). Germline V gene lookup returns CDR1 MNHNY and CDR2 SVGAGI (reference sequence). The CDR3 consists of 14 residues. V was clipped by 6 bases and J by 1 base, with 7 bases between them. The DNA for the CDR3 is TGTGCCAGCAGGAGGGAGTCTGGGGCCAACGTCCTGACTTTC. As protein: CASRRESGANVLTF.

Comments on this clonotype: A much larger clone is a single base away; this may be a read error. The J gene is TRBJ2-6, the V gene TRBV12-3 or TRBV12-4, with 7 bases identical to TRBD1. This CDR3 is 17 amino acids long. In DNA, the CDR3 is TGCGCCAGCAGTGATGGGACAGTAGGCTCTGGGGCCAACGTCCTGACTTTC. Amino acids: CASSDGTVGSGANVLTF.

As to this clonotype: An end of the junction differs from the germline gene, which may be a read error. This chain links TRBV11-2 with TRBJ2-1; D possibly matches TRBD1 or TRBD2 (5 bases each). The germline V gene has CDR1 SGHAT and CDR2 FQNNGV. The CDR3 extends over 17 amino acids. The CDR3 DNA reads TGTGCCAGCAGCTCGACCAGGTCCCGGGACCGTTTCAATGGGCAGTTCTTC. This codes for CASSSTRSRDRFNGQFF.

As to this clonotype: This may arise from a read error, as a much more abundant clone is one base away. The CDR3 DNA sequence: TGTGCCAGCAGCTTAGAATATGGATACAAGCAGTTCTTC. Its translation is CASSLEYGYKQFF. V gene TRBV7-8 combines with J gene TRBJ2-1; D remains ambiguous. V was pared by 1 base and J by 11 bases, with 12 bases between. The germline V gene encodes CDR1 SGHVS and CDR2 FQNEAQ. The CDR3 is made up of 13 amino acids.